This is a list of T cell receptor beta chains from one sample in a study of circulating and synovial CD4+ cells in juvenile arthritis. Clones were read by immunoSEQ multiplex PCR, and TCRdb kept only the in-frame ones, dropping some. The data show a few thousand clones, about four fifths seen once. The source material was CD4+ T cells from synovial fluid. The receptors were sampled from a human donor with juvenile idiopathic arthritis. Both conserved end residues are part of each CDR3. The order of the fields is J gene, D gene, clone size, V gene, CDR3 DNA, CDR3 protein. D genes are given only for firm matches. The size field is filled for only some rows; it gives once, few, many or a size class.

TRBJ1-1 | NA | few | TRBV10-3 | TGTGCCATCAGTGAGACTTCACGGGCGGGAGCTTTCTTT | CAISETSRAGAFF
TRBJ1-1 | NA | once | TRBV28 | TGTGCCAGCAGGACAGAGATGAACACTGAAGCTTTCTTT | CASRTEMNTEAFF
TRBJ1-1 | NA | NA | TRBV29-1 | TGCAGCGTTGCCTGGGGCACTTTCGTAGCTTTCTTT | CSVAWGTFVAFF
TRBJ1-1 | NA | NA | TRBV20-1 | TGCGGAGATTTGGAGGGGACTGAAGCTTTCTTT | CGDLEGTEAFF
TRBJ2-7 | TRBD1 | NA | TRBV5-1 | TGCGCCAGCAGCAGGACGCAGGGGGTTCACTCCTACGAGCAGTACTTC | CASSRTQGVHSYEQYF
TRBJ2-1 | TRBD2 | few | TRBV6-5 | TGTGCCAGCAGTTACCCCGGGAGGAATGAGCAGTTCTTC | CASSYPGRNEQFF
TRBJ2-1 | TRBD1 | NA | TRBV7-2 | TGTGCCAGCAGCTTTAGACCCGAGGACAGGGGCAATGAGCAGTTCTTC | CASSFRPEDRGNEQFF
TRBJ1-5 | TRBD1 | NA | TRBV7-3 | TGTGCCAGCAGCCGTAAAGGACAGGGCAATCAGCCCCAGCATTTT | CASSRKGQGNQPQHF
TRBJ1-4 | NA | NA | TRBV27 | TGTGCCAGCAGTCCGCAAGGCCCAGGGTATTGGGAAAAACTGTTTTTT | CASSPQGPGYWEKLFF
TRBJ1-4 | TRBD1 | NA | TRBV5-1 | TGCGCCAGCAGCTTGGACGGGACAGGGGGCTATGAAAAACTGTTTTTT | CASSLDGTGGYEKLFF
TRBJ1-1 | NA | NA | TRBV11-1 | TGTGCCAGCAGCCGAAGGTCTGGCAGGGGCTTGAGGAACACTGAAGCTTTCTTT | CASSRRSGRGLRNTEAFF
TRBJ2-2 | TRBD2 | NA | TRBV6-5 | TGTGCCAGCAGTTATTGGGGACTAGCGGGGAACGGGGAGCTGTTTTTT | CASSYWGLAGNGELFF
TRBJ2-7 | NA | NA | TRBV12-5 | TGTGCTAGTGGTTTGGCCGACAGGCCTTCCTACGAGCAGTACTTC | CASGLADRPSYEQYF
TRBJ1-2 | TRBD1 | NA | TRBV10-3 | TGTGCCATCAGTGGGGGCTGGGACAGGGGGAGAGGTGATGGCTACACCTTC | CAISGGWDRGRGDGYTF
TRBJ2-7 | TRBD2 | NA | TRBV28 | TGTGCCAGCAGTTCCCTGACTAGCGGGGGCTTGTACGAGCAGTACTTC | CASSSLTSGGLYEQYF
TRBJ2-7 | NA | NA | TRBV28 | TGTGCCAGCAGTTTGGCAGGGAGGTTATACGAGCAGTACTTC | CASSLAGRLYEQYF
TRBJ1-1 | NA | once | TRBV19 | TGTGCCAGTAGTCTAGGGATGCCAGGGAACACTGAAGCTTTCTTT | CASSLGMPGNTEAFF
TRBJ2-2 | NA | NA | TRBV7-9 | TGTGCCAGCAACGACCCGATCGCGGCGTCCTACCCCACCGGGGAGCTGTTTTTT | CASNDPIAASYPTGELFF
TRBJ2-1 | TRBD2 | NA | TRBV6-1 | TGTGCCAGCAGTGTATTGGATAGCGGGGCAAACAATGAGCAGTTCTTC | CASSVLDSGANNEQFF
TRBJ1-6 | NA | NA | TRBV28 | TGTGCCAGCAGCGATCAGGGTTATAATTCACCCCTCCACTTT | CASSDQGYNSPLHF
TRBJ1-4 | NA | NA | TRBV5-1 | TGCGCCAGCAGCTTGATCGGGGGAGGTGAAAAACTGTTTTTT | CASSLIGGGEKLFF
TRBJ1-6 | TRBD1 | few | TRBV19 | TGTGCCAGTAAAGACAGGGGTTCCTATAATTCCCCCCTCCACTTT | CASKDRGSYNSPLHF
TRBJ1-5 | NA | NA | TRBV7-2 | TGTGCCAGCAGCCCCGGGGAGGTTAATCAGCCCCAGCATTTT | CASSPGEVNQPQHF
TRBJ2-3 | NA | NA | TRBV5-1 | TGCGCCAGCAGCTCCAGTGTTGGCACAGATACGCAGTATTTT | CASSSSVGTDTQYF
TRBJ2-7 | TRBD2 | once | TRBV10-3 | TGTGCCATCAGTGAGTCGTTAGGGCGGGGGGCATCCTACGAGCAGTACTTC | CAISESLGRGASYEQYF
TRBJ2-5 | TRBD2 | few | TRBV7-9 | TGTGCCAGCAGCCAATCCTTGGGCGGCGGGGGGGCCGGAGAGACCCAGTACTTC | CASSQSLGGGGAGETQYF
TRBJ1-6 | TRBD1 | NA | TRBV2 | TGTGCCAGCACCCAGGACAGGCCGGAAAATTCACCCCTCCACTTT | CASTQDRPENSPLHF
TRBJ2-1 | NA | once | TRBV20-1 | TGCAGTGCTAGTTCGAGCGAAGAGCAGTTCTTC | CSASSSEEQFF
TRBJ1-1 | NA | NA | TRBV20-1 | TGCAGTGCGCAGATGAACACTGAAGCTTTCTTT | CSAQMNTEAFF
TRBJ1-6 | NA | NA | TRBV27 | TGTGCCAGCAGTGCCCCTCACAGGAGCTCCTATAATTCACCCCTCCACTTT | CASSAPHRSSYNSPLHF
TRBJ1-2 | NA | NA | TRBV9 | TGTGCCAGCAGCGAACAGCGGGGGTATGGCTACACCTTC | CASSEQRGYGYTF
TRBJ2-3 | NA | once | TRBV20-1 | TGCAGTGCCGAGGGTAGAGATACGCAGTATTTT | CSAEGRDTQYF
TRBJ2-3 | TRBD2 | NA | TRBV28 | TGTGCCAGCAGTTTCCCGACTAGCGGGAGTGCAGATACGCAGTATTTT | CASSFPTSGSADTQYF
TRBJ2-1 | NA | NA | TRBV4-1 | TGCGCCAGCAGCCAAGATCTTGGCGGGTATGAGCAGTTCTTC | CASSQDLGGYEQFF
TRBJ2-6 | NA | NA | TRBV27 | TGTGCCAGCAGTCGACACTCTGGGGCCAACGTCCTGACTTTC | CASSRHSGANVLTF
TRBJ2-7 | TRBD1 | few | TRBV10-3 | TGTGCCACCCAGACAGGGAGTTCCGACGAGCAGTACTTC | CATQTGSSDEQYF
TRBJ1-1 | NA | NA | TRBV6-5 | TGTGCCAGCAGTTTGGGGCGGAACACTGAAGCTTTCTTT | CASSLGRNTEAFF
TRBJ2-3 | TRBD2 | once | TRBV4-3 | TGCGCCAGCAGCCAAGTTCGAGCGGGGTCCCGCGGGGATACGCAGTATTTT | CASSQVRAGSRGDTQYF
TRBJ1-2 | NA | NA | TRBV6-4 | TGTGCCAGCAGCCTCAGGGAGGGTGGCGGCTACACCTTC | CASSLREGGGYTF
TRBJ1-1 | NA | few | TRBV4-3 | TGCGCCAGCAGCCACAAAAGTGGACGGGGAAACACTGAAGCTTTCTTT | CASSHKSGRGNTEAFF
TRBJ2-1 | TRBD1 | NA | TRBV28 | TGTGCCAGCAGTAAACTCGACAGGGGGGTTTGGAATGAGCAGTTCTTC | CASSKLDRGVWNEQFF
TRBJ2-7 | TRBD1 | once | TRBV5-1 | TGCGCCAGCGGTCTCCCGGGACAGGGTATTGCCGGCGAGCAGTACTTC | CASGLPGQGIAGEQYF
TRBJ2-7 | NA | NA | TRBV18 | TGTGCCAGCTCACCCGGCTGGGGAGACGAGCAGTACTTC | CASSPGWGDEQYF
TRBJ1-5 | NA | NA | TRBV28 | TGTGCCAGCAGTTTAGGGGGGGCGAAGCCCCAGCATTTT | CASSLGGAKPQHF
TRBJ2-5 | TRBD2 | NA | TRBV5-4 | TGTGCCAGCAGCCCGGGAGTAGCGGGGGCCCCCCAGTACTTC | CASSPGVAGAPQYF
TRBJ1-1 | TRBD1 | NA | TRBV5-1 | TGCGCCAGCAGCTTGTCGACAGGGAAGAACACTGAAGCTTTCTTT | CASSLSTGKNTEAFF
TRBJ1-2 | NA | NA | TRBV30 | TGTGCCTGGAGCGCAGGCAGTAACTATGGCTACACCTTC | CAWSAGSNYGYTF
TRBJ1-6 | NA | NA | TRBV6-5 | TGTGCCAGCAGTTACCGGGATGGGTATGGTTCACCCCTCCACTTT | CASSYRDGYGSPLHF